This T cell receptor beta chain originates from a study of blood T cell repertoires in COVID-19. About the study: Samples of COVID-19 (acute and convalescent) were obtained from the United States, Italy and Spain.

This clone occurred once. TCRdb's copy holds only in-frame clones and misses some; the assay was immunoSEQ multiplex PCR. The table lists 110,000 to 150,000 clones, approximately 90% of them singletons. V was clipped by 3 bases and J by 8 bases, with 10 bases between them. CDR1 and CDR2 (germline): LGHDT, YNNKEL (reference sequence). The CDR3 length is 12 residues. This sequence joins TRBV3-1 (or the pseudogene TRBV3-2) and TRBJ1-2, with D unclear. The sequencing input was peripheral blood. The TCR comes from a woman older than 75 with acute or convalescent COVID-19. The CDR3 DNA sequence: TGTGCCAGCAGCCACAGGTTTTCGGGCTACACCTTC. It specifies CASSHRFSGYTF.